These 13 T cell receptor beta chains share one sample of origin, sequenced in a study of T cells in Graves' hyperthyroidism and ophthalmopathy. TCR beta CDR3 regions were amplified from RNA. TCR CDR3 regions were first amplified by RT-PCR with HTBI primers. TCRdb recomputed calls from the multiplex PCR reads with MiXCR, one row per CDR3 protein. This table holds hundreds of thousands of distinct CDR3 sequences, just under 45% found once. Specimen: peripheral blood or thyroid tissue (not recorded which). Source of these receptors: an adult man with Graves' disease, either hyperthyroidism or ophthalmopathy (not recorded which).

This clonotype occurred a few times. V and J are TRBV12-3 or TRBV12-4 and TRBJ1-5; 7 positions match TRBD1. The length of the CDR3 is 13 residues. V dropped 7 bases and J dropped 9; count of bases not matched to a gene: 9. The CDR3 bases are TGTGCCAGCACCGGGGACAGCATGGGGCCCCAGCATTTT. This gives the protein CASTGDSMGPQHF.

The chain joins TRBV5-1 to TRBJ2-5, with 8 positions matching TRBD2. Looked up from germline, CDR1 is SGHRS and CDR2 is YFSETQ. The V and J ends lost 6 bases and 2 bases, in that order; junction bases with no gene match: 6. The CDR3 has 14 residues. The CDR3 loop is CASTWASGQETQYF. DNA for the CDR3: TGCGCCAGCACATGGGCTAGCGGGCAAGAGACCCAGTACTTC.

This clonotype was recorded many times. In DNA form, the CDR3 reads TGTGCCAGCAGCCCGGACCAGGGTCAGCCCCAGCATTTT. Protein sequence: CASSPDQGQPQHF. The J gene is TRBJ1-5, the V gene TRBV12-3 or TRBV12-4; the D gene is possibly TRBD1 (5 bases). The CDR3 sequence is 13 residues long. V lost 6 bases, J lost 6 bases, and 12 bases lay in between.

The chain couples TRBV12-3 or TRBV12-4 to TRBJ2-7; 11 bases match TRBD1. The CDR3 covers 13 residues. V was clipped by 8 bases and J by 5 bases; unmatched bases: 5. The CDR3 region has the DNA TGTGCCAGCCGGGACAGGGGGACACACGAGCAGTACTTC. Amino acid sequence: CASRDRGTHEQYF.

The chain joins TRBV19 to TRBJ2-5; D could derive from TRBD1 or TRBD2 (5 bases each). From germline, CDR1 is LNHDA and CDR2 SQIVND (reference sequence). Trimming took off 9 bases at V and 5 bases at J, with 22 bases between the two ends. The CDR3 consists of 15 residues. The CDR3 is CASSSRGRDGETQYF. CDR3 DNA: TGTGCCAGCAGTTCAAGGGGACGGGACGGGGAGACCCAGTACTTC.

The chain uses TRBV15 and TRBJ2-7; no clear D. V lost 9 bases, J lost 6 bases, and 6 bases lay in between. The CDR3 totals 9 residues. Germline V gene lookup returns CDR1 LNHNV and CDR2 YYDKDF (reference sequence). The CDR3 bases are TGTGCCACAACTACCGAGCAGTACTTC. Translating gives CATTTEQYF.

V is TRBV19 and J is TRBJ1-5; D remains unclear. The V end was cut by 2 bases, the J end by 5 bases, with 13 bases between. Germline CDR1 LNHDA, CDR2 SQIVND (reference sequence). The CDR3 length is 15 residues. CDR3 sequence (DNA): TGTGCCAGTAGTATACCCCGGAGGGATTATCAGCCCCAGCATTTT. This encodes CASSIPRRDYQPQHF.

This chain connects TRBV20-1 to TRBJ2-2, with TRBD1 identical over 7 bases. The ends lost 4 bases at V and 3 bases at J; junction bases unmatched: 5. The germline V gene has CDR1 DFQATT and CDR2 SNEGSKA (reference sequence). The CDR3 is 14 residues long. The CDR3 DNA sequence: TGCAGTGCTATACAGGGGCGTTACACCGGGGAGCTGTTTTTT. Translation: CSAIQGRYTGELFF.

For this clonotype: One base away lies a much larger clone, so this may be a sequencing read error. This rearrangement joins TRBV2 to TRBJ1-1; a possible D gene is TRBD1 (5 bases). The CDR3 is 12 residues long. The V gene's germline CDR1 is SNHLY and CDR2 FYNNEI. CDR3 protein: CASSEGGDEASF. The DNA for the CDR3 is TGTGCCAGCAGTGAAGGGGGGGATGAAGCTTCCTTT.

The chain couples TRBV6-5 to TRBJ1-1, with 9 bases matching TRBD1. V gave up 6 bases and J gave up 10 bases; unmatched junction bases: 15. Germline V lookup: CDR1 MNHEY, CDR2 SVGAGI. This CDR3 spans 15 amino acids. This CDR3 reads CASRFMGQGGIGAFF. In DNA form, the CDR3 reads TGTGCCAGCAGGTTTATGGGACAGGGTGGGATCGGAGCTTTCTTT.

Concerning this clonotype: This sequence may be a read error, since a much larger clone differs from it by one base. The chain joins TRBV7-9 to TRBJ2-7; 8 positions agree with TRBD2. The germline CDR1 and CDR2 sequences are SEHNR and FQNEAQ (reference sequence). The CDR3 runs 14 residues. With 8 bases clipped from V and 6 bases from J, the junction kept 12 bases outside the gene matches. CDR3 amino acids: CASGSGAGDGEQYF. DNA for the CDR3: TGTGCCAGCGGCTCGGGAGCGGGGGACGGCGAGCAGTACTTC.

The chain recombines TRBV25-1 with TRBJ1-1; no definite D call. The germline V gene encodes CDR1 MGHDK and CDR2 SYGVNS. This CDR3 is built from 11 residues. V was cut by 8 bases and J by 10 bases, with 14 bases left in between. The CDR3 sequence: CASSRTKVAFF. The DNA of the CDR3 is TGTGCCAGCTCGCGGACTAAAGTAGCTTTCTTT. Full variable domain (outside the CDR3, taken from reference TRBV25-1 and TRBJ1-1): EADIYQTPRYLVIGTGKKITLECSQTMGHDKMYWYQQDPGMELHLIHYSYGVNSTEKGDLSSESTVSRIRTEHFPLTLESARPSHTSQYLCASSRTKVAFFGQGTRLTVV.

This clonotype occurred a few times. The chain is built from TRBV7-9 and TRBJ2-7; D may correspond to TRBD1 or TRBD2 (5 bases each). Germline values: CDR1 SEHNR, CDR2 FQNEAQ (reference sequence). CDR3 length: 16 residues. V dropped 2 bases and J dropped 7 bases, with 21 bases sitting between them. The DNA for the CDR3 is TGTGCCAGCAGCTTATTCGGGGCAGGGATAAGAGAAGAGCAGTACTTC. As protein: CASSLFGAGIREEQYF.